This T cell receptor beta chain was recovered during a study of T cell responses to AZD1222 COVID-19 vaccine. Notes on the study in general: A mostly white British donor set with more females was recruited, and clonal diversity was possibly underestimated.

Germline CDR1 reads LNHDA; CDR2 reads SQIVND (reference sequence). This CDR3 spans 15 amino acids. With 1 base clipped from V and 3 bases from J, the junction kept 3 bases outside the gene matches. Comment on this clone: Antigen specificity is unknown.

TCRdb keeps only in-frame clones here, not all; method: immunoSEQ multiplex PCR. The sample yields 100,000 to 150,000 clones, roughly nine tenths seen once. The starting material was peripheral blood, obtained on day 0 of AZD1222 vaccination. This chain links TRBV19 with TRBJ2-7; the match to TRBD1 covers 10 bases. This clonotype was obtained from an adult in good health. CDR3 bases: TGTGCCAGTAGTATAGTAGGGACAGGGGTCTACGAGCAGTACTTC. As protein: CASSIVGTGVYEQYF.